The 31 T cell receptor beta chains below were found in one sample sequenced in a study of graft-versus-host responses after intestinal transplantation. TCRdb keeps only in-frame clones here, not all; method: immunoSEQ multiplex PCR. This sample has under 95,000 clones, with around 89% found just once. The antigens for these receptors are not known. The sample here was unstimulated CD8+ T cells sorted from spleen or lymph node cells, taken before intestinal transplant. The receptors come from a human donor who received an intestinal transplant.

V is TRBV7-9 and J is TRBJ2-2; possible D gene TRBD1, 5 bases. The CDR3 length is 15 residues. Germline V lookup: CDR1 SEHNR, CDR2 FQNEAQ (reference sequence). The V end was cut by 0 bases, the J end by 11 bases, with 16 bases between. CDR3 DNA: TGTGCCAGCAGCTTAGCCAGGGAAATGATCCCTGAGCTGTTTTTT. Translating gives CASSLAREMIPELFF.

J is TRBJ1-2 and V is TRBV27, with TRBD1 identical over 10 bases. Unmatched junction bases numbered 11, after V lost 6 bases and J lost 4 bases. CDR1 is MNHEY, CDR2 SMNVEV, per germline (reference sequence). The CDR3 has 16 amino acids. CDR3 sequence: CASSGTGVTEGYGYTF. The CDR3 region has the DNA TGTGCCAGCAGCGGGACAGGGGTTACCGAGGGCTATGGCTACACCTTC.

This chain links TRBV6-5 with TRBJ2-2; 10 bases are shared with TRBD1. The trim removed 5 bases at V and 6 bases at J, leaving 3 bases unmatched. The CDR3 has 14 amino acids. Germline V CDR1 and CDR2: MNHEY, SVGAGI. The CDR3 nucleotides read TGTGCCAGCAGTGAAGGGACAGGGGCCGGGGAGCTGTTTTTT. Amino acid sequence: CASSEGTGAGELFF.

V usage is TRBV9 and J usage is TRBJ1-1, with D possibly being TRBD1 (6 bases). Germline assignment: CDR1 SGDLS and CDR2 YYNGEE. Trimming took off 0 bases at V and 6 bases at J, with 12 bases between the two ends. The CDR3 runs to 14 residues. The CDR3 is CASSVEGDTAEAFF. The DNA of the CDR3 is TGTGCCAGCAGCGTAGAGGGGGACACCGCTGAAGCTTTCTTT.

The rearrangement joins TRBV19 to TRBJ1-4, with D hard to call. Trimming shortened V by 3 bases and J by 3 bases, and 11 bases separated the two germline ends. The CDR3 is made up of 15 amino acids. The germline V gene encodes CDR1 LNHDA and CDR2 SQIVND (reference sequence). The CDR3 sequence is CASSILLAPNEKLFF. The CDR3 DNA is TGTGCCAGTAGTATCCTCTTGGCTCCTAATGAAAAACTGTTTTTT.

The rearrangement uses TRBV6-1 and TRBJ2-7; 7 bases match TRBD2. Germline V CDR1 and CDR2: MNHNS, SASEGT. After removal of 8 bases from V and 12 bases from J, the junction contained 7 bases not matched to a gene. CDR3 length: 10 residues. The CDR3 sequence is CASGSGLWYF. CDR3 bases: TGTGCCAGCGGTAGCGGGCTTTGGTACTTC.

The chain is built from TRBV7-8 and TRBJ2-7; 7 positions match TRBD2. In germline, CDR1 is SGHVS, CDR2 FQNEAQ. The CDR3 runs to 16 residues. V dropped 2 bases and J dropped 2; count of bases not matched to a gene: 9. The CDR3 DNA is TGTGCCAGCAGCTTATGGGCTGGGGGGGATACCTACGAGCAGTACTTC. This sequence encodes CASSLWAGGDTYEQYF.

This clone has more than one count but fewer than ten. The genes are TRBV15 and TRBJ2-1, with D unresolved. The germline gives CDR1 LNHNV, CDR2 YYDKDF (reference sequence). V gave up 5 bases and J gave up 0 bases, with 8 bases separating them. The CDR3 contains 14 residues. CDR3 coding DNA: TGTGCCACCAGCGGCGGAAACTCCTACAATGAGCAGTTCTTC. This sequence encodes CATSGGNSYNEQFF.

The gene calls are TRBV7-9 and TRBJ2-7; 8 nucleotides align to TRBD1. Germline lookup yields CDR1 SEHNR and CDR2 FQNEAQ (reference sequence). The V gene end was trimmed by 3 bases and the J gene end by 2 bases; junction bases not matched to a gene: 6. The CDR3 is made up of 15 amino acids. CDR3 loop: CASSFGQGLAYEQYF. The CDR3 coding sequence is TGTGCCAGCAGCTTCGGACAGGGCCTCGCCTACGAGCAGTACTTC. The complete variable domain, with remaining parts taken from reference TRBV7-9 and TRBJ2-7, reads DTGVSQNPRHKITKRGQNVTFRCDPISEHNRLYWYRQTLGQGPEFLTYFQNEAQLEKSRLLSDRFSAERPKGSFSTLEIQRTEQGDSAMYLCASSFGQGLAYEQYFGPGTRLTVT.

CDR3 in amino acids: CASSQERTTYEQYF. In nucleotides, the CDR3 is TGCGCCAGCAGCCAGGAGCGAACCACCTACGAGCAGTACTTC. The chain recombines TRBV4-1 with TRBJ2-7; D unresolved. Trimming took 3 bases from V and 2 from J, leaving 11 bases between them. Germline values: CDR1 MGHRA, CDR2 YSYEKL. CDR3 size: 14 residues.

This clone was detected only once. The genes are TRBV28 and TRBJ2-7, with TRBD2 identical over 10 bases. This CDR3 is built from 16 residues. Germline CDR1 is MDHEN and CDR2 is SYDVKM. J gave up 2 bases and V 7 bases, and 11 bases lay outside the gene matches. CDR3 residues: CASTSLGGLAPYEQYF. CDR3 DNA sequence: TGTGCCAGCACCTCTTTGGGGGGACTAGCGCCCTACGAGCAGTACTTC.

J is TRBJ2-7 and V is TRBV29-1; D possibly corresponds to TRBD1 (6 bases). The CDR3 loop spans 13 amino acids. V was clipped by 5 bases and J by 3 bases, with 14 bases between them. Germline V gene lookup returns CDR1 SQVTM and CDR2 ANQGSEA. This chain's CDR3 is CSVMPKGDYEQYF. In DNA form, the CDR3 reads TGCAGCGTTATGCCTAAGGGGGACTACGAGCAGTACTTC.

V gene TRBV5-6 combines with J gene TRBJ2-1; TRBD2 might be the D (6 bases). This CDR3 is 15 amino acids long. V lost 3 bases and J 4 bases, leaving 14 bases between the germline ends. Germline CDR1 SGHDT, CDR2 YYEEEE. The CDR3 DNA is TGTGCCAGCAGCTCCCAGGGTCGGGAGTACAATGAGCAGTTCTTC. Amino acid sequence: CASSSQGREYNEQFF.

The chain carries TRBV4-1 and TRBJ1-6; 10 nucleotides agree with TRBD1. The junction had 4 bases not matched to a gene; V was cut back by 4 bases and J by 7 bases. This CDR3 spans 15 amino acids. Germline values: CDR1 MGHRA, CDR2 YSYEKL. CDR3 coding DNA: TGCGCCAGCAGCCCAGGACAGGGGGGAAATTCACCCCTCCACTTT. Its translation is CASSPGQGGNSPLHF.

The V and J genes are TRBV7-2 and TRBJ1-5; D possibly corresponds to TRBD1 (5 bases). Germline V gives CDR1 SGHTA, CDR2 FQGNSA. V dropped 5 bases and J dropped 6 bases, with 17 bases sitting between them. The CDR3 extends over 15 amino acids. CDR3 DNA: TGTGCCAGCAGCCGAGGTTTGGGGGAGGGTCAGCCCCAGCATTTT. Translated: CASSRGLGEGQPQHF.

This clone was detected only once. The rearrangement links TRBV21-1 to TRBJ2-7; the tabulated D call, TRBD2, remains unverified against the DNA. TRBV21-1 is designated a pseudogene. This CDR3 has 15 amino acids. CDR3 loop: CASSYRGEGSYEQYF. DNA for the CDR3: TGTGCCAGCAGCTACCGGGGGGAAGGTTCCTACGAGCAGTACTTC.

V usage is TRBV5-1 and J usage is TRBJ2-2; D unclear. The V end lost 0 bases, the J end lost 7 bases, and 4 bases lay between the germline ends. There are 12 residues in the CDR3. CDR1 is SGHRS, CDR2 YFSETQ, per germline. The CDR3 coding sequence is TGCGCCAGCAGCTTGGCGGGCGGGGAGCTGTTTTTT. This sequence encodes CASSLAGGELFF. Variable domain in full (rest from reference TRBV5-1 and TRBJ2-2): KAGVTQTPRYLIKTRGQQVTLSCSPISGHRSVSWYQQTPGQGLQFLFEYFSETQRNKGNFPGRFSGRQFSNSRSEMNVSTLELGDSALYLCASSLAGGELFFGEGSRLTVL.

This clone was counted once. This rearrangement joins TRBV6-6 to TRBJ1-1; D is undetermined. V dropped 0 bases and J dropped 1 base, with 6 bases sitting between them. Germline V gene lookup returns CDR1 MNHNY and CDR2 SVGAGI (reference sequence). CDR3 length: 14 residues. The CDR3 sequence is CASSYSEGNTEAFF. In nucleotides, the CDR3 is TGTGCCAGCAGTTACTCTGAGGGGAACACTGAAGCTTTCTTT.

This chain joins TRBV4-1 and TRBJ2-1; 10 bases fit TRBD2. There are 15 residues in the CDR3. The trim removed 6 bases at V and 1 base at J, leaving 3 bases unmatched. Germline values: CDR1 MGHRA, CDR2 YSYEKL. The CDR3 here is CASSSSGGSYNEQFF. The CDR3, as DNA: TGCGCCAGCAGTTCTAGCGGGGGATCCTACAATGAGCAGTTCTTC.

The CDR3 coding sequence is TGTGCCTGGAGAGGGGGGGACAGGGGGACCTACAATGAGCAGTTCTTC. Translation gives CAWRGGDRGTYNEQFF. This chain links TRBV30 with TRBJ2-1; TRBD1 agrees at 11 bases. Germline V gene data show CDR1 as GTSNPN and CDR2 as SVGIG (reference sequence). This CDR3 contains 16 residues. Trimming cost V 3 bases and J 2 bases; bases outside gene matches: 6.

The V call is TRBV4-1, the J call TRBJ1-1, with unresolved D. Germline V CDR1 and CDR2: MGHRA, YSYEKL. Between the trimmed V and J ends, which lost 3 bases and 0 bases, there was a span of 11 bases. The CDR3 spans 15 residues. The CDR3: CASSQDFLMNTEAFF. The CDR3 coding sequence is TGCGCCAGCAGCCAGGACTTCCTGATGAACACTGAAGCTTTCTTT.

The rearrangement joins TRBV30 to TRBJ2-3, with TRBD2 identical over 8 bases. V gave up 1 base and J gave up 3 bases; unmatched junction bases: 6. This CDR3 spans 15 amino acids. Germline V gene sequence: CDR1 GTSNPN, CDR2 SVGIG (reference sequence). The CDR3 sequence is CAWSAYGGGTDTQYF. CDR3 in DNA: TGTGCCTGGAGTGCCTACGGGGGGGGAACAGATACGCAGTATTTT.

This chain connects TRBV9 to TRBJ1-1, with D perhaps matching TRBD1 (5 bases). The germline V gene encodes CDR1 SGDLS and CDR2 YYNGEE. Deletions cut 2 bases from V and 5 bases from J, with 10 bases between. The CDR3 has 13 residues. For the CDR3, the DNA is TGTGCCAGCAGCGTGGGGGGGGAGACTGAAGCTTTCTTT. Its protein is CASSVGGETEAFF.

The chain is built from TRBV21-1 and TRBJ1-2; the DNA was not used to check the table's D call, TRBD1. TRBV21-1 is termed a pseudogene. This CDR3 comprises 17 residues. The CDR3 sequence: CASSVRDRGRGTYGYTF. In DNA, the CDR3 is TGTGCCAGCAGCGTCCGGGACAGGGGTAGAGGGACGTATGGCTACACCTTC.

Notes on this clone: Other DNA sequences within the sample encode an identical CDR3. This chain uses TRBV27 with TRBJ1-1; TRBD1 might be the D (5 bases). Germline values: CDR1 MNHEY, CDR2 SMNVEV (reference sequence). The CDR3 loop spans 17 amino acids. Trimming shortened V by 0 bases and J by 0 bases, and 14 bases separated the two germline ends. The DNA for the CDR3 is TGTGCCAGCAGTTTATCTTCCCAGGGAAAGATGAACACTGAAGCTTTCTTT. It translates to CASSLSSQGKMNTEAFF.

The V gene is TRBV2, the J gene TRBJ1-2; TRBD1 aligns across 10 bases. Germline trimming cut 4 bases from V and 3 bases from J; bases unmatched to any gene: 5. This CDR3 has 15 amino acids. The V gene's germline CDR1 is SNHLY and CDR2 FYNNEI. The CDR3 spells CASSAPDRGDYGYTF. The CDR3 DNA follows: TGTGCCAGCAGTGCCCCGGACAGGGGGGACTATGGCTACACCTTC.

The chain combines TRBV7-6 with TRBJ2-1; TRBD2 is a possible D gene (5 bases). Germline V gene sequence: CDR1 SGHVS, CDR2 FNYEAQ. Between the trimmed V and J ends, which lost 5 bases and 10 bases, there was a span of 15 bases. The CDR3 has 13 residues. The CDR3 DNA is TGTGCCAGCAGCCCCGTGTCCGGCGGGGAGCAGTTCTTC. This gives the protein CASSPVSGGEQFF.

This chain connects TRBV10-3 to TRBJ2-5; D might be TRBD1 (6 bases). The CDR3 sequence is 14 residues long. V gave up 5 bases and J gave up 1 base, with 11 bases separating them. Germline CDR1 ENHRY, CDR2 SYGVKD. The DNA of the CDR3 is TGTGCCATCAGTTTTGCAGGGGCCCAAGAGACCCAGTACTTC. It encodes CAISFAGAQETQYF.

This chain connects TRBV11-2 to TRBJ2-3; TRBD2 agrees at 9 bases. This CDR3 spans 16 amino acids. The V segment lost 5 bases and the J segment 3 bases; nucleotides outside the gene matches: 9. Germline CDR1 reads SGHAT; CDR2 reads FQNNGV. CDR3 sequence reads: CASSPTSGAGTDTQYF. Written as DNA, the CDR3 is TGTGCCAGCAGCCCGACTAGCGGAGCCGGTACAGATACGCAGTATTTT.

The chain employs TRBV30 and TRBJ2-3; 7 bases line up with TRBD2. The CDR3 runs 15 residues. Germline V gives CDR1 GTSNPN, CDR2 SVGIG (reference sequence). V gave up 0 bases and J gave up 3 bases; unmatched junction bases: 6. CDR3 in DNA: TGTGCCTGGAGTGTTGGGCTAGCGGTAACAGATACGCAGTATTTT. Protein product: CAWSVGLAVTDTQYF.

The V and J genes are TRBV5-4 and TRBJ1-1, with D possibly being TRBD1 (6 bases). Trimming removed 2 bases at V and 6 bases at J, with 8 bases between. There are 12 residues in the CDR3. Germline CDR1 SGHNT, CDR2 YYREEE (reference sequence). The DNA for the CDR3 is TGTGCCAGCAGCTTAAACAGGGCTGAAGCTTTCTTT. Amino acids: CASSLNRAEAFF. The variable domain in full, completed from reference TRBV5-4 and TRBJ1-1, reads ETGVTQSPTHLIKTRGQQVTLRCSSQSGHNTVSWYQQALGQGPQFIFQYYREEENGRGNFPPRFSGLQFPNYSSELNVNALELDDSALYLCASSLNRAEAFFGQGTRLTVV.